Reported below is one TCR beta chain. Its antigen is unknown. The sample is drawn from a study of regulatory T cells in long-lasting Graves disease. Findings of the study overall: Whereas new patients shared some 970 public clonotypes, persistent patients shared more, at about 2,500.

The length of the CDR3 is 13 residues. Germline-derived CDR1 and CDR2 are KGHSH and LQKENI. V lost 2 bases and J lost 3, with 7 bases in between. Arm-PCR of CDR3 regions and iRepertoire HTBI primers were the basis on which TCR beta libraries were built. Using its own MiXCR run on the multiplex PCR reads, TCRdb lists one record per CDR3 protein. Among roughly 610,000 distinct CDR3 sequences listed, roughly 16% were seen once. Time point in this sample: newly diagnosed GD, antithyroid drugs for less than 3 months. There was RNA extracted from PBMCs, and the TCR library was made from it. The sample was also linked to a second study, of T cells in Graves' hyperthyroidism and ophthalmopathy.

The source is a woman aged 25 to 45 with Graves disease. This sample comprised peripheral blood mononuclear cells (PBMCs), obtained at new diagnosis, from a patient treated with antithyroid drugs. The genes are TRBV18 and TRBJ1-2; D is ambiguous. CDR3 nucleotides: TGTGCCAGCTCACCATCTTCAGACTATGGCTACACCTTC. Translation gives CASSPSSDYGYTF.